This is a list of T cell receptor beta chains from one sample in a study of beta chain features in type 1 diabetes. Data came from immunoSEQ multiplex PCR; TCRdb stores just in-frame clones and leaves some out. This repertoire shows about 900,000 clones, about 17% found once; its top ten account for 0.02% to 0.025%. Sequenced input: naive CD4+ T cells from blood. These receptors were collected from a young woman in good health. CDR3s include the opening cysteine and the closing phenylalanine or tryptophan. The D gene is left open where the match is weak. Where a row states a size, it is once, few, many or the class of an expanded clone; other rows omit it.

CDR3 length,J gene,V gene,D gene,clone size,CDR3 DNA,CDR3 protein
15,TRBJ1-5,TRBV6-6,TRBD1,once,TGTGCCAGCAGTTCGAGTTTGGGACAGGGTCAGCCCCAGCATTTT,CASSSSLGQGQPQHF
14,TRBJ1-1,TRBV6-5,TRBD1,.,TGTGCCAGCAGCCGGACAGGGGGGAGGACTGAAGCTTTCTTT,CASSRTGGRTEAFF
15,TRBJ2-3,TRBV18,.,.,TGTGCCAGCTCACCAAATGGACCCAGCACAGATACGCAGTATTTT,CASSPNGPSTDTQYF
16,TRBJ2-2,TRBV5-5,.,.,TGTGCCAGCAGCTTGTCCCCTTCTATCAACACCGGGGAGCTGTTTTTT,CASSLSPSINTGELFF
14,TRBJ1-2,TRBV7-6,.,.,TGTGCCAGCAGCTCGCTGGGGGTTAACTATGGCTACACCTTC,CASSSLGVNYGYTF
17,TRBJ1-4,TRBV4-1,.,.,TGCGCCAGCAGCCAAGCCGCGCACAGGGCAACTAATGAAAAACTGTTTTTT,CASSQAAHRATNEKLFF
18,TRBJ2-7,TRBV4-2,.,.,TGTGCCAGCAGCCAAGCCCCAGGGAGGGGGAATTGGCCCTACGAGCAGTACTTC,CASSQAPGRGNWPYEQYF
14,TRBJ1-5,TRBV10-3,.,.,TGTGCCATCAGTGAGTCCTCTTCTGTTCAGCCCCAGCATTTT,CAISESSSVQPQHF
13,TRBJ1-1,TRBV28,.,.,TGTGCCAGCAGTTTTACCCGAGATGCCAAAGCTTTCTTT,CASSFTRDAKAFF
14,TRBJ2-7,TRBV6-6,.,few,TGTGCCAGCAGTTACTCGACGGGGCCCTACGAGCAGTACTTC,CASSYSTGPYEQYF
17,TRBJ2-3,TRBV5-1,TRBD2,.,TGCGCCAGCAGCTTGGGATCGGGACTAGCGGGAGCCGATACGCAGTATTTT,CASSLGSGLAGADTQYF
13,TRBJ2-1,TRBV7-3,.,few,TGTGCCAGCAGCTTACACCTATACAATGAGCAGTTCTTC,CASSLHLYNEQFF
12,TRBJ2-5,TRBV2,.,.,TGTGCCAGCAGTGAACGCCAAGAGACCCAGTACTTC,CASSERQETQYF
15,TRBJ2-1,TRBV28,TRBD1,.,TGTGCCAGCAGTCGGCGGGACAGGGCAAACGCTGAGCAGTTCTTC,CASSRRDRANAEQFF
13,TRBJ1-2,TRBV6-5,.,.,TGTGCCAGCAGTCGAACCCGGGACTATGGCTACACCTTC,CASSRTRDYGYTF